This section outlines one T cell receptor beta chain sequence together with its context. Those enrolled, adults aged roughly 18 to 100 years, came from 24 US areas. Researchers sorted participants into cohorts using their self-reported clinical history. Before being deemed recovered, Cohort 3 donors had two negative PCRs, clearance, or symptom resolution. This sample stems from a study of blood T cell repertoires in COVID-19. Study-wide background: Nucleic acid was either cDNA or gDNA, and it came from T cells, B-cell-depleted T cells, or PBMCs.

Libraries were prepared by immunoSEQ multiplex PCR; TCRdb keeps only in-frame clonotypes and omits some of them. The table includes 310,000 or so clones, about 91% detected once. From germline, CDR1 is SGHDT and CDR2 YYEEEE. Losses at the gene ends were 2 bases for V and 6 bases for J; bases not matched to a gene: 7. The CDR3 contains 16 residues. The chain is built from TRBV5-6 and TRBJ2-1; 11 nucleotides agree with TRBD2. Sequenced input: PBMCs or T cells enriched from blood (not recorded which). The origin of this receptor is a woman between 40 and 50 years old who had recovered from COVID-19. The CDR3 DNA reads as TGTGCCAGCAGCTTCGGGCTAGCGGGAGGTGGCAATGAGCAGTTCTTC. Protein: CASSFGLAGGGNEQFF.